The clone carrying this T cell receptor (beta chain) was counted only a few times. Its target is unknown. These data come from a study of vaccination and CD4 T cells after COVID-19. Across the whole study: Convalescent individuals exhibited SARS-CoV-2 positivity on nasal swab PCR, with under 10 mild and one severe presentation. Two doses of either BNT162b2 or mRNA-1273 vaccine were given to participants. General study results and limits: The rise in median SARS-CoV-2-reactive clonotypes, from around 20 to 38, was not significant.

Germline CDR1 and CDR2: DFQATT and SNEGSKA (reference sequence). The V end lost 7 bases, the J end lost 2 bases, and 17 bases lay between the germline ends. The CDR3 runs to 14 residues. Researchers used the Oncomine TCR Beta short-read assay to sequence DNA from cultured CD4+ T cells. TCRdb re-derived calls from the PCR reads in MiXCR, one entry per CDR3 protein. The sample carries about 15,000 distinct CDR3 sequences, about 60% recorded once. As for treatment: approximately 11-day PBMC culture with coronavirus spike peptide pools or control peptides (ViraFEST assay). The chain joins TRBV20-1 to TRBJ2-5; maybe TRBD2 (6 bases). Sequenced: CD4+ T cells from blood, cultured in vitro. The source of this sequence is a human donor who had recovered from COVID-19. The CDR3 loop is CSVGRGLGQETQYF. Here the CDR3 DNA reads TGCAGTGTCGGGAGAGGATTAGGGCAAGAGACCCAGTACTTC.